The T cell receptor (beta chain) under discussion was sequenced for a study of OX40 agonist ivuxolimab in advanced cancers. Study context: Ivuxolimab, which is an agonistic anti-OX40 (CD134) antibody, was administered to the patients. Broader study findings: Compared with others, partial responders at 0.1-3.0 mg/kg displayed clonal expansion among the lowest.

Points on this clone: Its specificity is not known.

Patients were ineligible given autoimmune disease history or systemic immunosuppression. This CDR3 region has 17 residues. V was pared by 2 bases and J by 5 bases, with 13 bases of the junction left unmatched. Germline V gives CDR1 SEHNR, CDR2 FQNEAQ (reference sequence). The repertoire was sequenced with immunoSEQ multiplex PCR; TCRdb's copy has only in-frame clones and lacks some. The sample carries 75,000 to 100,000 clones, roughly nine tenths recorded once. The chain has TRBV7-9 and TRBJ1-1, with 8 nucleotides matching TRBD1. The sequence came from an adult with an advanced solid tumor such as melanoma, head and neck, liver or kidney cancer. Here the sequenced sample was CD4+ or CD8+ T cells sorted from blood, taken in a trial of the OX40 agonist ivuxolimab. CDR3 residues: CASSLWTGKITWTEAFF. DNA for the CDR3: TGTGCCAGCAGCTTATGGACAGGGAAGATAACATGGACTGAAGCTTTCTTT. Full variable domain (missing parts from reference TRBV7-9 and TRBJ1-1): DTGVSQNPRHKITKRGQNVTFRCDPISEHNRLYWYRQTLGQGPEFLTYFQNEAQLEKSRLLSDRFSAERPKGSFSTLEIQRTEQGDSAMYLCASSLWTGKITWTEAFFGQGTRLTVV.